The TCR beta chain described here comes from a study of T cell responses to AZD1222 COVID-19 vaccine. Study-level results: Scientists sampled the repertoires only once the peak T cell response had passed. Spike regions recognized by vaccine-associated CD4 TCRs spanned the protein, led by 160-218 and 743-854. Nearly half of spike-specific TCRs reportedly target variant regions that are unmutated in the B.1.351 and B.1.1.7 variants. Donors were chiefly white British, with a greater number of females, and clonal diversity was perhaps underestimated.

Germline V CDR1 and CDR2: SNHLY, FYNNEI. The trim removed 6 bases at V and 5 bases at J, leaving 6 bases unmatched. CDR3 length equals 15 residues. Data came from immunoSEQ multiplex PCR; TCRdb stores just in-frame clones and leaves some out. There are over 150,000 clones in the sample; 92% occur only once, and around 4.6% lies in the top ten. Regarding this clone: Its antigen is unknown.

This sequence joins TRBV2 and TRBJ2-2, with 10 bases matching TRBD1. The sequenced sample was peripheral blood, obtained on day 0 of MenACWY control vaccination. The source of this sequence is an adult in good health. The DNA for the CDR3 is TGTGCCAGCAGACCGGGACAGGGGTGGACCGGGGAGCTGTTTTTT. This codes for CASRPGQGWTGELFF.